This is a list of T cell receptor beta chains from one sample in a study of T-cell memory formation after mild COVID-19. MiXCR, run by TCRdb on the 5' RACE reads, gives a single entry per CDR3 protein. This sample has 400,000 or so distinct CDR3 sequences, with 20% found just once. What was sequenced was PBMCs or a T cell subset sorted from them (not recorded which). The receptors were gathered from an adult woman who had mild COVID-19 (a few samples of this study predate the infection). Cell type and time point are not known. Each CDR3 is given without its conserved first and last residue. Rows give clone size only sometimes, using once, few, many, or a class for an expanded clone.

clone_size v_call cdr3_aa
- TRBV27 ATGPYQETQY
few TRBV11-2 ASSSIRMNEQY
- TRBV5-1 ATMIGSNTGELF
- TRBV7-3 ASSAPGQGANEQF
few TRBV29-1 SVEDRWRAGTEAF
once TRBV7-6 ASSSLASGPSDTQY
- TRBV5-1 ASSEPGGYEQY
few TRBV5-1 ASSLRERMGTEAF
few TRBV24-1 ATSDPRDAGSDTQY
few TRBV7-3 ASRLSGNPGANVLT
- TRBV7-9 ASSPPRARGYT
- TRBV30 AWSTGFYEQF
few TRBV6-2/TRBV6-3 ASSYPRAGSYGYT
few TRBV12-3/TRBV12-4 ASSPPPSAGQETQY
- TRBV27 ASRILGITEAF
- TRBV28 ASTSTGYYEQY
once TRBV18 ASSPLLETEAF
few TRBV2 ASSAGQGAIEQF
- TRBV4-2 ASSQDTLAGGGRETQY
- TRBV5-1 ASSSPGQNYEQY
- TRBV3-1 ASRPGTGGMDIQY